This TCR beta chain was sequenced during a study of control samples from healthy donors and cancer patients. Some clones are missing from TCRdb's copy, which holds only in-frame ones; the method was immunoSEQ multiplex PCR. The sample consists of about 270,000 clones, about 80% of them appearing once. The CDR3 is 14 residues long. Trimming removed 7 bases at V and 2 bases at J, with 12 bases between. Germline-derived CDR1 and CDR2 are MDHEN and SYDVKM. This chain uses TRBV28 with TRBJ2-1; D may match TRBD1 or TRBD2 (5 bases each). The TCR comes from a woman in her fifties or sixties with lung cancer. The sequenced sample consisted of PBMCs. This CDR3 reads CASTPPGPYNEQFF. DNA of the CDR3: TGTGCCAGCACCCCACCGGGACCCTACAATGAGCAGTTCTTC.